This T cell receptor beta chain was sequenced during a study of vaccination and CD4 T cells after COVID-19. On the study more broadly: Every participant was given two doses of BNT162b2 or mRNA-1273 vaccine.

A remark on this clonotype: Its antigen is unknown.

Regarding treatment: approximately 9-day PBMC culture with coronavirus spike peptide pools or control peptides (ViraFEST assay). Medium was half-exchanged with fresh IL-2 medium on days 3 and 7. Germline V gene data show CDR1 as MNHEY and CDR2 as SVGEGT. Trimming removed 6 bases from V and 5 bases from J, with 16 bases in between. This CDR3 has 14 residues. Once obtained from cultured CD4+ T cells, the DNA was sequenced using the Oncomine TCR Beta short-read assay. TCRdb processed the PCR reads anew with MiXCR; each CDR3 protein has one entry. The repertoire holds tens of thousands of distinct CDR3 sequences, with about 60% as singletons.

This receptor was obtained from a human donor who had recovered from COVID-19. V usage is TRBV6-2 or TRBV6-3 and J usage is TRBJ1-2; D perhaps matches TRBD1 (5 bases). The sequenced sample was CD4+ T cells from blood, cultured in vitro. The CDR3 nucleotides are TGTGCCAGCAGCCTCGCTCTCGGGGGATATGGCTACACCTTC. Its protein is CASSLALGGYGYTF.